This T cell receptor beta chain was found in a study of cytomegalovirus exposure and HLA in healthy donors (dated by TCRdb to 2017 to 2019). About the full investigation: According to an earlier analysis of 587 of the donors, 150 million to 200 million T cells yielded 117 million unique TCR beta sequences and 250 to 350 Gb of sequence data. On average, around 240,000 unique TCR beta nucleotide sequences were sequenced per donor among about 400 genotyped donors of the cohort, with roughly 19% of those sequences being non-productive. To study patterns of TCR occurrence, a later analysis re-analyzed previously published TCR beta repertoires from under 750 donors and added high-resolution HLA genotyping. The study aimed to test whether signatures of past pathogen exposure could be identified by cataloging public T cell receptors. Along with the roughly 710-subject first cohort, a separate validation cohort of around 120 different subjects was used. The number of typed donors differed by locus: about 620-630 for A, B, C, DRB1 and DQB1; 500 to 550 for DQA1; some 590 for DPA1; and around 470 for DPB1. Because of strong linkage in the cohort, five DR-DQ haplotypes were treated as single units for association and clustering. Every repertoire in the discovery cohort had been generated on one and the same sequencing platform. The study profiled the T cell repertoires of hundreds of subjects by immunosequencing and related them to cytomegalovirus serostatus. Of the roughly 400 genotyped donors, over 65% fell in the genetic ancestry cluster associated with self-reported Caucasian donors. To decide whether each TCR beta V gene segment behaved as functional or pseudogenic, an earlier analysis of some 580 of the donors relied on high-throughput TCR beta sequencing. A later genetic analysis took genome-wide SNP genotypes for 398 of the 666 donors and used that subset as a discovery cohort. Class I and class II HLA loci were covered by the typing at four-digit resolution. To predict cytomegalovirus infection status, the study combined high-throughput TCR immunosequencing, statistical association of individual TCRs with disease status, and machine learning. In the later analysis, no new phenotypic data were used to find candidate immune exposures; instead, reliance was placed on TCR beta sequences and their occurrence across donors. An early release covering over 500 HLA-typed donors comprised about 320 gigabases of sequencing data and tens of millions of unique TCR sequences. Donor age, sex, ethnicity and CMV serostatus were collected together with the repertoire data.

The cohort comprised fewer than 750 healthy bone marrow donors. All cohort members were sampled while nominally healthy, although unrecorded immune exposures were likely present. The donor was CMV seropositive and belonged to the group of 250 to 300 seropositive cohort members. A peripheral blood sample was collected from each donor, and TCR beta sequencing was performed on peripheral blood mononuclear cells. The Qiagen DNeasy Blood Extraction Kit was used to extract genomic DNA from the blood cell samples. Library preparation used the immunoSEQ multiplex PCR assay. A mixture of 60 forward primers for TCR Vbeta segments and 13 reverse primers for TCR Jbeta segments was used in the multiplex PCR. The CDR3 region of rearranged TCR beta genes was amplified from genomic DNA with a multiplex PCR assay. Amplified TCR beta libraries were sequenced as 87-base-pair reads on the Illumina HiSeq System. On the study's bioinformatics: Across the 500 to 850 repertoires, a later analysis counted tens of millions of unique TCR beta chains, 9.5 million to 13 million of which were shared by at least two donors. A nearest-neighbor algorithm error-corrected the raw reads and collapsed the reads into unique sequences, merging closely related sequences to remove PCR and sequencing errors. To assign V, D and J gene segments, CDR3 sequences were aligned to IMGT reference sequences. For a sequence to be retained, a match of at least six nucleotides was required to both a V gene segment and a J gene segment. Rearrangements were classified as productive when the CDR3 lacked stop codons and remained in frame with V and J, and all other rearrangements were classified as non-productive. CDR3 was defined according to IMGT convention as the region running from the second conserved V-encoded cysteine to the conserved J-encoded phenylalanine. In an earlier analysis of around 600 of the donors, sequences lacking an unambiguous match to a single V gene segment were excluded. An earlier analysis of a few hundred of the donors called V segments functional above 56.7% productive rearrangements and segregating when the between-donor standard deviation exceeded 5%. To diagnose cytomegalovirus status from the catalog of TCR beta chain sequences, a statistical classification framework was built. In a later analysis, TCR nucleotide sequences were compared against IMGT/GENE-DB human TR gene sequences so that V and J genes could be assigned. The TCRdist pipeline was used in a later analysis to assign CDR3 sequences and most-parsimonious VDJ recombination scenarios. In a later analysis, each TCR beta chain was defined by its CDR3 amino acid sequence together with its V-gene family, and reads without a unique V-gene family were excluded. A later analysis removed over 500 highly shared, low-generation-probability nucleotide sequences to deal with suspected cross-contamination and a sequencing artifact. For each public chain, a later analysis derived a clonal expansion index from normalized ranks of inferred template counts within each repertoire. In a later analysis, generation probabilities were computed using a VDJ recombination model fitted to out-of-frame rearrangements, and the results were checked against IGoR. A later analysis scored TCR-TCR, TCR-HLA and TCR-CMV co-occurrence with hypergeometric tests, applying a repertoire-size bias correction to TCR pairs. A later analysis estimated false discovery rates by permuting HLA or CMV assignments 20 times. In a later analysis, co-occurring TCRs were grouped using DBSCAN, and TCRdist sequence similarity was added for clustering within HLA-allele-positive subsets. Co-occurrence clustering excluded repertoires with fewer than 30,000 or more than 120,000 public chains, plus five with anomalous nucleotide sharing. TCRdb holds this immuneACCESS table with in-frame rearrangements only. Some clones are missing; in checked studies, unresolved V genes explain under half, and the rest has no known cause. V and J calls and clone size are given by that table; D and trimming were obtained from the DNA. This sample holds about 110,000 clones; under 80% were observed only once. Around 13% of the sample is held by the ten biggest clonotypes.

On the study overall, not on this receptor specifically: Most TCR sequences were seen in very few donors, while some public TCRs were found in many individuals. In a later analysis, HLA-associated TCR beta chains were found to be more clonally expanded and to have lower generation probabilities than equally common non-associated chains. Some IMGT-functional V segments, including TRBV6-2 and TRBV6-3, could not be told apart with the 87-base-pair reads, so those segments were excluded. Most CMV-associated TCR beta chains appeared to be HLA-restricted in a later analysis, and the HLA associations seemed to be driven largely by CMV exposure. According to a later analysis, TCR association rates differed among HLA loci, with DRB1 alleles showing the most associated TCRs and HLA-C alleles showing the fewest. A cluster of highly shared sequence variants was judged likely to be a technical artifact of the sequencing pipeline. HLA typing was unavailable for some donors at each locus, so association tests used only the typed subset. Presence/absence analyses assumed roughly uniform sequencing depth across donors, an assumption that may not hold. Assigning TCR associations to individual alleles was difficult when HLA alleles, especially DR and DQ, strongly co-occurred. In vitro tests confirmed that a few of the cytomegalovirus-associated TCR beta chains recognize cytomegalovirus antigens. In an earlier analysis of 500 to 650 of the donors, most TCR beta V segments appeared in productive rearrangements about 87% or about 30% of the time, broadly matching IMGT annotations. Because counts were too low, roughly 18 rarely observed V segments, including chromosome 9 orphons, were left out of the earlier analysis of roughly 600 of the donors. CMV serostatus was the only immune exposure information available for the cohort. A later genetic analysis reported fewer N-insertions in productive TCRs among donors in an Asian-associated ancestry cluster than the roughly 700-donor mean. At a false discovery rate of 0.05, a later analysis linked 15,000 to 20,000 TCR beta sequences to specific HLA alleles. A later analysis reported that several top co-occurrence clusters appeared linked to parvovirus B19, influenza, CMV and Epstein-Barr virus. The classifier was reported to diagnose cytomegalovirus status with high specificity and sensitivity in both the original and validation cohorts. Only TCR beta chains were sequenced in this cohort, and the absence of alpha or paired-chain data limited detectable features. A further reported finding was that TCR beta sequences accurately predicted the HLA-A and HLA-B alleles for most subjects in the first cohort. According to the authors, the approach could potentially be generalized to other disease states and immunological phenotypes. In the study, approximately 160 TCR beta chains were listed as associated with cytomegalovirus. Correlated functional status among segregating V segments might be attributable to linkage disequilibrium, but an unknown experimental factor could not be ruled out. In a later genetic analysis, a missense DCLRE1C variant was associated with V-gene and J-gene trimming of TCR beta chains, and the association was replicated in an independent cohort.

About this clone itself: Its antigen is not yet known. One end of the junction varies from germline; a read error may be responsible.

CDR3 length: 11 amino acids, cysteine to phenylalanine. The DNA shown is the 33-base CDR3, in frame from base 1. CDR1 SEHNR and CDR2 FQNEAQ were looked up in the germline V gene (reference sequence). Recombination joined TRBV7-9 with TRBJ2-7; TRBD1 aligns with 7 central bases. The sequence derives from a woman in her 40s in good health and CMV-seropositive. Sequencing used PBMCs. The DNA reads TGTGCCAGCAGCTTAAGGGACAGCCTATTCTTC. The encoded protein is CASSLRDSLFF.